One T cell receptor (beta chain) is described in this entry. The target antigen is unknown. CDR1 is SGHTA, CDR2 FQGNSA, per germline. The V gene lost 2 bases and the J gene lost 2 bases, with 12 bases spanning the gap. The CDR3 runs to 16 residues. Profiling relied on immunoSEQ multiplex PCR, and the TCRdb table lists in-frame clones only, not all of them. The sample has some 27,000 clones, approximately 90% seen once. This record belongs to a study of T cells in localized non-small cell lung cancer. General study results and limits: Out of the top 100 tumor clones, a median around 57 were seen in adjacent lung. There was an association of higher blood T cell density with longer overall survival.

The chain carries TRBV7-2 and TRBJ2-2; D might be TRBD2 (5 bases). Sample: peripheral blood, taken before any cancer treatment. The receptor comes from a female donor older than 55 with stage III squamous cell lung carcinoma. Here the CDR3 DNA reads TGTGCCAGCAGCTTATTTAGGGCGGGTAACACCGGGGAGCTGTTTTTT. Its translation: CASSLFRAGNTGELFF.